One and the same sample provided the 16 T cell receptor beta chains below, sequenced in a study of blood T cell repertoires in COVID-19. This table comes from immunoSEQ multiplex PCR, and its TCRdb copy is limited to in-frame clones, with some not included. Of about 260,000 clones in the sample, 70% to 90% were seen once. Sequencing was performed on peripheral blood. The source is a human donor in a cohort sampled during active COVID-19.

The J gene is TRBJ1-1, the V gene TRBV7-8, with D possibly being TRBD1 (5 bases). From germline, CDR1 is SGHVS and CDR2 FQNEAQ. The CDR3 consists of 13 residues. V lost 5 bases, J lost 5 bases, and 12 bases lay in between. This chain's CDR3 is CASSQDRGTEAFF. Written as DNA, the CDR3 is TGTGCCAGCAGCCAAGATCGGGGGACTGAAGCTTTCTTT. Using reference TRBV7-8 and TRBJ1-1 for the parts outside the CDR3, the full variable domain is GAGVSQSPRYKVAKRGQDVALRCDPISGHVSLFWYQQALGQGPEFLTYFQNEAQLDKSGLPSDRFFAERPEGSVSTLKIQRTQQEDSAVYLCASSQDRGTEAFFGQGTRLTVV.

J is TRBJ2-7 and V is TRBV5-4; 14 bases align to TRBD2. This CDR3 region has 16 residues. Looked up from germline, CDR1 is SGHNT and CDR2 is YYREEE (reference sequence). V shed 4 bases, J shed 4 bases, and the junction held 7 bases outside the gene matches. The DNA of the CDR3 is TGTGCCAGCAGCGCGGGACTAGCGGGAGTCGGGTACGAGCAGTACTTC. This gives the protein CASSAGLAGVGYEQYF.

The chain links TRBV10-3 to TRBJ1-2; TRBD1 is a possible D gene (5 bases). The CDR3 spans 11 residues. Trimming left V 8 bases short and J 8 bases short, with 12 bases between. CDR1 is ENHRY and CDR2 is SYGVKD in the germline V gene. The chain's CDR3 is CAIGTLRGYTF. CDR3 in DNA: TGTGCCATCGGGACTTTACGCGGCTACACCTTC.

This clone was detected a few times. This chain joins TRBV7-9 and TRBJ1-5, with 7 bases identical to TRBD1. With 5 bases clipped from V and 1 base from J, the junction kept 5 bases outside the gene matches. Germline CDR1 reads SEHNR; CDR2 reads FQNEAQ (reference sequence). This CDR3 region has 15 residues. For the CDR3, the DNA is TGTGCCAGCAGCGGAGACAGGGCCAGCAATCAGCCCCAGCATTTT. This encodes CASSGDRASNQPQHF.

The chain recombines TRBV20-1 with TRBJ2-5; 8 positions agree with TRBD2. Trimming cost V 3 bases and J 5 bases; bases outside gene matches: 14. Germline V lookup: CDR1 DFQATT, CDR2 SNEGSKA (reference sequence). The CDR3 runs to 16 residues. The CDR3 protein is CSASSERGYVMETQYF. CDR3 nucleotide sequence: TGCAGTGCTAGTAGCGAGCGGGGGTACGTGATGGAGACCCAGTACTTC.

The V gene is TRBV7-2, the J gene TRBJ2-7; 9 bases map to TRBD1. CDR1 is SGHTA, CDR2 FQGNSA, per germline. This CDR3 has 15 residues. J gave up 0 bases and V 6 bases, and 6 bases lay outside the gene matches. The CDR3 DNA reads TGTGCCAGCAGGGAGGGGGGACAGGGCTCCTACGAGCAGTACTTC. Translating it yields CASREGGQGSYEQYF.

The V call is TRBV25-1, the J call TRBJ1-2, with D possibly TRBD1 on 5 matching bases. Deletions cut 3 bases from V and 8 bases from J, with 10 bases between. This CDR3 spans 12 amino acids. Germline V gene sequence: CDR1 MGHDK, CDR2 SYGVNS. The CDR3 sequence: CASSDRVGGYTF. The CDR3 DNA is TGTGCCAGCAGTGACAGGGTCGGGGGCTACACCTTC.

The V and J genes are TRBV9 and TRBJ2-4, with D unresolved. This CDR3 contains 14 residues. V was shortened by 0 bases and J by 0 bases, with 4 bases between the two germline ends. The V gene's germline CDR1 is SGDLS and CDR2 YYNGEE. CDR3 DNA: TGTGCCAGCAGCGTAGATCTAGCCAAAAACATTCAGTACTTC. The encoded protein is CASSVDLAKNIQYF. Full variable domain (remainder filled in from reference TRBV9 and TRBJ2-4): DSGVTQTPKHLITATGQRVTLRCSPRSGDLSVYWYQQSLDQGLQFLIQYYNGEERAKGNILERFSAQQFPDLHSELNLSSLELGDSALYFCASSVDLAKNIQYFGAGTRLSVL.

The chain recombines TRBV6-5 with TRBJ1-2; 7 nucleotides line up with TRBD1. The V gene end was trimmed by 7 bases and the J gene end by 4 bases; junction bases not matched to a gene: 12. The CDR3 consists of 15 residues. The germline CDR1 and CDR2 sequences are MNHEY and SVGAGI. DNA for the CDR3: TGTGCCAGCACCCTATCGACAGGGCTGCTCTATGGCTACACCTTC. It codes for CASTLSTGLLYGYTF.

This chain joins TRBV30 and TRBJ2-5; a possible D gene is TRBD2 (5 bases). The CDR3 covers 17 residues. The ends were cut back, 0 bases at V and 3 bases at J, with 20 bases in the middle. Per germline, CDR1 GTSNPN and CDR2 SVGIG (reference sequence). The chain's CDR3 is CAWSVPPPAATKETQYF. The CDR3 DNA reads TGTGCCTGGAGTGTACCCCCCCCAGCGGCAACAAAAGAGACCCAGTACTTC.

The chain carries TRBV5-1 and TRBJ1-1; 9 nucleotides align to TRBD1. The CDR3 length is 16 residues. J gave up 1 base and V 7 bases, and 11 bases lay outside the gene matches. CDR1 SGHRS and CDR2 YFSETQ come from the germline V gene. The CDR3 loop is CASGTGGGLQNTEAFF. As DNA, the CDR3 is TGCGCCAGCGGCACAGGGGGCGGCCTTCAGAACACTGAAGCTTTCTTT.

V and J are TRBV7-8 and TRBJ2-1, with 8 positions matching TRBD1. The ends lost 1 base at V and 3 bases at J; junction bases unmatched: 8. Germline V CDR1 and CDR2: SGHVS, FQNEAQ. The CDR3 has 17 amino acids. CDR3 bases: TGTGCCAGCAGCTTAGGCTTTGTCGGACAGGGCTACAATGAGCAGTTCTTC. It translates to CASSLGFVGQGYNEQFF.

The table lists this clone with a count of one. The rearrangement joins TRBV3-1 (or the pseudogene TRBV3-2) to TRBJ2-3; possible D gene TRBD2, 5 bases. Germline loops: CDR1 LGHDT, CDR2 YNNKEL (reference sequence). V was cut by 4 bases and J by 0 bases, with 14 bases left in between. The CDR3 sequence is 16 residues long. DNA for the CDR3: TGTGCCAGCAGCCCGGCCGGGAACACTAGCACAGATACGCAGTATTTT. Translation gives CASSPAGNTSTDTQYF.

This clone has just a few counts. This sequence joins TRBV11-2 and TRBJ2-6; 7 nucleotides match TRBD1. Per the germline V gene, CDR1 is SGHAT and CDR2 is FQNNGV. V dropped 1 base and J dropped 0; count of bases not matched to a gene: 3. CDR3 length equals 17 residues. CDR3 DNA: TGTGCCAGCAGCTTAGTGACAGGGAGCTCTGGGGCCAACGTCCTGACTTTC. Protein product: CASSLVTGSSGANVLTF.

This sequence joins TRBV4-3 and TRBJ2-7; 7 bases align to TRBD2. V was clipped by 1 base and J by 3 bases; unmatched bases: 6. Looked up from germline, CDR1 is LGHNA and CDR2 is YSLEER. The CDR3 contains 15 residues. CDR3 sequence reads: CASSQGGDYYYEQYF. CDR3 DNA: TGCGCCAGCAGCCAAGGGGGGGACTACTACTACGAGCAGTACTTC.

The chain recombines TRBV3-1 (or the pseudogene TRBV3-2) with TRBJ2-6, with TRBD2 identical over 10 bases. The CDR3 has 19 residues. Germline CDR1 and CDR2: LGHDT and YNNKEL (reference sequence). V lost 1 base to trimming and J lost 4 bases; unmatched junction nucleotides: 10. The DNA for the CDR3 is TGTGCCAGCAGCCAAGTGGAAGCGGGAGGGCTTTTGGGGGCCAACGTCCTGACTTTC. Translating gives CASSQVEAGGLLGANVLTF.